A single sample is the source of the 24 T cell receptor beta chains below, sequenced in a study of post-analysis software for immune sequencing data. The authors incorporated unique molecular identifiers into the TCR beta cDNA libraries. TCRdb reprocessed the PCR reads via MiXCR and lists one record per CDR3 protein. The sample shows more than 500,000 distinct CDR3 sequences, less than 40% of them seen only once. Overall study findings and caveats: Higher frequency in patients than in controls was seen for 5 or 6 TRBV segments, with TRBV5-6, TRBV5-1 and TRBV20-1 among them.

These receptors have no identified antigens. The sequencing input was blood. These receptor sequences come from a girl aged 2-17 years with multiple sclerosis.

This clonotype was observed a handful of times. The V and J genes are TRBV19 and TRBJ1-1, with 9 nucleotides matching TRBD1. Germline CDR1 and CDR2: LNHDA and SQIVND (reference sequence). CDR3 length: 15 residues. The J segment lost 4 bases and the V segment lost 6 bases, leaving 9 bases of the junction unmatched. The CDR3 is CASSVGDRASTEAFF. CDR3 sequence (DNA): TGTGCCAGTAGCGTTGGGGACAGGGCGAGCACTGAAGCTTTCTTT.

In the case of this clonotype: A much bigger clone sits one base away, suggesting this may be a read error. J is TRBJ2-5 and V is TRBV7-8, with D unclear. CDR1 and CDR2 from the germline V gene are SGHVS and FQNEAQ. The CDR3 sequence is 13 residues long. The germline V and J ends were trimmed by 1 base and 11 bases, with 14 bases remaining between them. The CDR3 sequence: CASSLGLATPQYF. In DNA form, the CDR3 reads TGTGCCAGCAGCTTAGGGCTGGCGACTCCTCAGTACTTC.

This clonotype was observed a few times. The chain joins TRBV7-9 to TRBJ1-2; the D gene is possibly TRBD1 (6 bases). CDR3 length: 13 amino acids. CDR1 and CDR2 (germline): SEHNR, FQNEAQ (reference sequence). V lost 5 bases, J lost 8 bases, and 15 bases lay in between. The DNA for the CDR3 is TGTGCCAGCAGCCCTCCCGGGGGGCAAGGCTACACCTTC. It translates to CASSPPGGQGYTF.

In this sample, this clonotype turned up a few times. The chain has TRBV6-1 and TRBJ2-5; D is unclear. The CDR3 extends over 13 amino acids. In germline, CDR1 is MNHNS, CDR2 SASEGT. The V end lost 7 bases, the J end lost 1 base, and 10 bases lay between the germline ends. CDR3 nucleotide sequence: TGTGCCAGCATCCGCCGGATCCAAGAGACCCAGTACTTC. Translating gives CASIRRIQETQYF.

The table lists this clonotype with a few counts. The rearrangement uses TRBV5-5 and TRBJ1-6, with 8 nucleotides matching TRBD1. V shed 4 bases, J shed 18 bases, and the junction held 15 bases outside the gene matches. CDR1 and CDR2 (germline): SGHKS, YYEKEE (reference sequence). This CDR3 has 14 amino acids. CDR3 coding DNA: TGTGCCAGCAGCCTAGAGGGACAGGCCTCGGTTGACCACTTT. Amino acid sequence: CASSLEGQASVDHF.

This clonotype was seen once. V usage is TRBV7-2 and J usage is TRBJ2-2, with unresolved D. V gave up 0 bases and J gave up 1 base, with 6 bases separating them. In germline, CDR1 is SGHTA, CDR2 FQGNSA. The CDR3 length is 15 residues. The CDR3 bases are TGTGCCAGCAGCTTAGCGGCAGGGAACACCGGGGAGCTGTTTTTT. As protein: CASSLAAGNTGELFF. The entire variable domain, with the rest obtained from reference TRBV7-2 and TRBJ2-2, is as follows: GAGVSQSPSNKVTEKGKDVELRCDPISGHTALYWYRQSLGQGLEFLIYFQGNSAPDKSGLPSDRFSAERTGGSVSTLTIQRTQQEDSAVYLCASSLAAGNTGELFFGEGSRLTVL.

The rearrangement joins TRBV27 to TRBJ2-3; D possibly uses TRBD1 or TRBD2 (5 bases each). Between the trimmed V and J ends, which lost 4 bases and 2 bases, there was a span of 10 bases. The CDR3 sequence is 14 residues long. Germline CDR1 is MNHEY and CDR2 is SMNVEV (reference sequence). This chain's CDR3 is CASSYGTPTDTQYF. The CDR3 bases are TGTGCCAGCAGTTACGGGACCCCCACAGATACGCAGTATTTT.

The genes are TRBV12-3 or TRBV12-4 and TRBJ2-3; tentative D call: TRBD1 (6 bases). V lost 6 bases, J lost 8 bases, and 18 bases lay in between. The CDR3 has 14 residues. The CDR3 loop reads CASSKTGGSSTQYF. The CDR3 DNA reads TGTGCCAGCAGCAAGACAGGTGGCTCAAGTACGCAGTATTTT.

The CDR3, as DNA: TGTGCCAGCAGCCCCTATGTTACGGGACCGAATGAAGCTTTCTTT. Protein sequence: CASSPYVTGPNEAFF. The V call is TRBV3-1, the J call TRBJ1-1; tentative D call: TRBD1 (5 bases). The CDR3 totals 15 residues. CDR1 LGHDT and CDR2 YNNKEL come from the germline V gene (reference sequence). With 4 bases removed from V and 7 bases from J, the gap between germline ends came to 19 bases.

A remark on this clonotype: At one boundary the junction diverges from the germline segment, which might be a read error. The J gene is TRBJ1-3, the V gene TRBV5-1; D unclear. The germline CDR1 and CDR2 sequences are SGHRS and YFSETQ. This CDR3 is 14 amino acids long. This chain's CDR3 is CVSSPTLSGNTIYF. The CDR3 nucleotides are TGCGTCAGCAGCCCTACATTATCTGGAAACACCATATATTTT. Combining the CDR3 with reference TRBV5-1 and TRBJ1-3 gives the whole variable domain KAGVTQTPRYLIKTRGQQVTLSCSPISGHRSVSWYQQTPGQGLQFLFEYFSETQRNKGNFPGRFSGRQFSNSRSEMNVSTLELGDSALYLCVSSPTLSGNTIYFGEGSWLTVV.

The chain links TRBV3-1 to TRBJ2-4, with D possibly being TRBD2 (7 bases). This CDR3 region has 19 residues. Germline V gene data show CDR1 as LGHDT and CDR2 as YNNKEL (reference sequence). V was trimmed by 4 bases and J by 0 bases, leaving 22 bases between them. CDR3 nucleotide sequence: TGTGCCAGCAGCCCTACCTCGGGGGGCACATCCCTAGCCAAAAACATTCAGTACTTC. Protein product: CASSPTSGGTSLAKNIQYF.

V is TRBV5-4 and J is TRBJ2-1; D unclear. The germline gives CDR1 SGHNT, CDR2 YYREEE (reference sequence). The CDR3 consists of 14 residues. Trimming removed 1 base at V and 4 bases at J, with 9 bases between. CDR3 DNA: TGTGCCAGCAGCTTGAGGAATCATTACAATGAGCAGTTCTTC. Its protein product is CASSLRNHYNEQFF.

This clonotype was detected a few times. The V call is TRBV5-1, the J call TRBJ2-1; 9 nucleotides match TRBD2. The germline V gene encodes CDR1 SGHRS and CDR2 YFSETQ. With V trimmed by 0 bases and J by 3 bases, 4 bases remained unmatched. This CDR3 comprises 16 residues. The CDR3 loop is CASSLEAGGFYNEQFF. In DNA, the CDR3 is TGCGCCAGCAGCTTGGAAGCGGGGGGATTCTACAATGAGCAGTTCTTC.

The chain combines TRBV9 with TRBJ2-3; D is perhaps TRBD1 (6 bases). Trimming shortened V by 0 bases and J by 5 bases, and 13 bases separated the two germline ends. CDR1 is SGDLS and CDR2 is YYNGEE in the germline V gene. This CDR3 has 15 amino acids. The CDR3 sequence: CASSVDLGAGDTQYF. CDR3 bases: TGTGCCAGCAGCGTAGATCTGGGGGCCGGAGATACGCAGTATTTT.

This chain connects TRBV28 to TRBJ1-2, with D perhaps matching TRBD1 (6 bases). The germline V gene encodes CDR1 MDHEN and CDR2 SYDVKM. This CDR3 contains 11 residues. Trimming left V 7 bases short and J 8 bases short, with 11 bases between. The CDR3 region is CASNSGVGYTF. The CDR3 DNA reads as TGTGCCAGCAACTCAGGGGTAGGCTACACCTTC.

This clonotype was detected once. V and J are TRBV7-3 and TRBJ2-2, with D perhaps assigned TRBD1 or TRBD2 (5 bases each). CDR1 is SGHTA and CDR2 is FQGTGA in the germline V gene. With 0 bases removed from V and 6 bases from J, the gap between germline ends came to 14 bases. The CDR3 sequence is 16 residues long. DNA of the CDR3: TGTGCCAGCAGCTTAACGCATTCGGGGCTCGCCGGGGAGCTGTTTTTT. Translated: CASSLTHSGLAGELFF.

J is TRBJ2-1 and V is TRBV20-1, with 9 bases lining up with TRBD1. CDR3 size: 15 residues. The trim removed 2 bases at V and 4 bases at J, leaving 6 bases unmatched. CDR1 DFQATT and CDR2 SNEGSKA come from the germline V gene (reference sequence). CDR3 coding DNA: TGCAGTGCTAGACCCACAGGGGGCCGTTACAATGAGCAGTTCTTC. Its translation is CSARPTGGRYNEQFF.

V usage is TRBV12-3 or TRBV12-4 and J usage is TRBJ2-1, with D unresolved. This CDR3 contains 14 residues. The V end lost 4 bases, the J end lost 4 bases, and 11 bases lay between the germline ends. As DNA, the CDR3 is TGTGCCAGCAGTTCGTCAATTGCGTACAATGAGCAGTTCTTC. Translation: CASSSSIAYNEQFF.

This clonotype appeared a few times. The CDR3 sequence is CASSYYSGWDEKLFF. The CDR3 nucleotides are TGTGCCAGCAGTTACTACTCTGGGTGGGATGAAAAACTGTTTTTT. The chain carries TRBV12-3 or TRBV12-4 and TRBJ1-4; D not resolved. CDR3 length equals 15 residues. The V end lost 4 bases, the J end lost 6 bases, and 15 bases lay between the germline ends.

CDR3 amino acids: CASNQPGQAVYEQYF. The CDR3 nucleotides are TGTGCCAGCAACCAACCGGGACAGGCCGTCTACGAGCAGTACTTC. The J gene is TRBJ2-7, the V gene TRBV6-1; TRBD1 agrees at 8 bases. V lost 7 bases, J lost 3 bases, and 11 bases stayed unmatched. CDR1 and CDR2 from the germline V gene are MNHNS and SASEGT. The CDR3 consists of 15 residues.

As for this clonotype: At one end the junction does not follow the germline gene, possibly because of a read error. The genes are TRBV20-1 and TRBJ2-1; possibly TRBD2 for D (6 bases). This CDR3 spans 12 amino acids. Germline V lookup: CDR1 DFQATT, CDR2 SNEGSKA (reference sequence). CDR3 region: CSAIKEGKEQVF. Written as DNA, the CDR3 is TGCAGTGCTATTAAGGAGGGCAAAGAGCAGGTCTTC.

V and J are TRBV7-2 and TRBJ2-1; 8 bases are shared with TRBD1. Germline-derived CDR1 and CDR2 are SGHTA and FQGNSA. The V segment lost 2 bases and the J segment 10 bases; nucleotides outside the gene matches: 10. This CDR3 spans 15 amino acids. The CDR3 sequence: CASSLYPQGANEQFF. The CDR3 nucleotides are TGTGCCAGCAGCTTATATCCTCAGGGGGCAAACGAGCAGTTCTTC. Based on the CDR3 plus reference TRBV7-2 and TRBJ2-1, the full variable domain is GAGVSQSPSNKVTEKGKDVELRCDPISGHTALYWYRQSLGQGLEFLIYFQGNSAPDKSGLPSDRFSAERTGGSVSTLTIQRTQQEDSAVYLCASSLYPQGANEQFFGPGTRLTVL.

This clonotype was recorded a few times. The chain is built from TRBV20-1 and TRBJ2-4, with unresolved D. This CDR3 spans 16 amino acids. Deletions cut 0 bases from V and 0 bases from J, with 12 bases between. Germline CDR1 is DFQATT and CDR2 is SNEGSKA (reference sequence). Written as DNA, the CDR3 is TGCAGTGCTAGAGAGACTCTTACTATAGCCAAAAACATTCAGTACTTC. It is translated as CSARETLTIAKNIQYF.

J is TRBJ2-3 and V is TRBV20-1, with 11 bases aligning to TRBD2. This CDR3 contains 18 residues. Germline CDR1 reads DFQATT; CDR2 reads SNEGSKA (reference sequence). The V gene end was trimmed by 0 bases and the J gene end by 2 bases; junction bases not matched to a gene: 10. The CDR3 protein is CSARDPRLAGGVTDTQYF. CDR3 in DNA: TGCAGTGCTAGAGACCCACGGCTAGCGGGGGGTGTCACAGATACGCAGTATTTT.